This T cell receptor beta chain was retrieved from a study of CD8 T cells in ankylosing spondylitis. Trimming removed 5 bases at V and 4 bases at J, with 14 bases between. This CDR3 has 14 amino acids. Germline V lookup: CDR1 DFQATT, CDR2 SNEGSKA (reference sequence). TCRdb ran MiXCR on the 5' RACE reads and lists one entry per CDR3 protein. The sample lists under 150,000 distinct CDR3 sequences, approximately 15% occurring once. This clonotype came up a few times. Sequencing input: blood, either unsorted or a sorted T cell fraction (not recorded which). This clonotype originated in a female donor with ankylosing spondylitis or in good health (not recorded which). The chain recombines TRBV20-1 with TRBJ2-2; either TRBD1 or TRBD2 may supply D (7 bases each). The CDR3 nucleotides are TGCAGTGCTGCAGGGGGGGCGAGCACCGGGGAGCTGTTTTTT. Its translation is CSAAGGASTGELFF.